This T cell receptor (beta chain) was recovered during a study of shared clonotypes between healthy human individuals. Using immunoSEQ multiplex PCR, the repertoire was profiled, and TCRdb retains in-frame clones only, with some absent. This repertoire shows some 2.1 million clones, 90% to 95% found once; its top ten account for approximately 1.7%. Trimming took off 3 bases at V and 3 bases at J, with 19 bases between the two ends. This CDR3 is built from 16 residues. Germline V gene data show CDR1 as SGDLS and CDR2 as YYNGEE. It was CD45RO-negative cells, positively selected for CCR7, that made up naive CD8 cells, with terminally differentiated effector memory CD45RA+ cells excluded.

Sequencing was carried out using naive CD8+ T cells from PBMCs. The clonotype was recovered from a man between 18 and 35 years old in good health. Some clones in this sample may be carry-over from other donors' samples. The chain recombines TRBV9 with TRBJ2-7; D tentatively fits TRBD1 or TRBD2 (5 bases each). Here the CDR3 reads CASSASPSGLHYEQYF. DNA for the CDR3: TGTGCCAGCAGCGCCTCCCCCTCGGGGCTACACTACGAGCAGTACTTC. Based on the CDR3 plus reference TRBV9 and TRBJ2-7, the full variable domain is DSGVTQTPKHLITATGQRVTLRCSPRSGDLSVYWYQQSLDQGLQFLIQYYNGEERAKGNILERFSAQQFPDLHSELNLSSLELGDSALYFCASSASPSGLHYEQYFGPGTRLTVT.